The rows below give T cell receptor beta chains drawn from one sample of a study of T-cell memory formation after mild COVID-19. TCRdb re-derived calls from the 5' RACE reads in MiXCR, one entry per CDR3 protein. The table shows fewer than 110,000 distinct CDR3 sequences, with about an eighth occurring only once. The material sequenced was PBMCs or a T cell subset sorted from them (not recorded which). The receptors were sampled from a man younger than 35 who had mild COVID-19 (a few samples of this study predate the infection). Cell type and time point are not known. The CDR3 runs from the conserved cysteine through the conserved F or W. The D gene is left open where the match is weak. The size field is filled for only some rows; it gives once, few, many or a size class.

>few|TRBD2|TRBJ2-3|TRBV11-2
TGTGCCAGCAGCTTAGTGGGGGGATACCATAGCGGGGTAAGCACAGATACGCAGTATTTT
CASSLVGGYHSGVSTDTQYF
>few|.|TRBJ2-7|TRBV20-1
TGCAGTGCTAGAGACAGGGAGTCCTACGAGCAGTACTTC
CSARDRESYEQYF
>few|.|TRBJ2-3|TRBV6-2/TRBV6-3
TGTGCCAGCAGTTACTTAACGGACTTCACAGATACGCAGTATTTT
CASSYLTDFTDTQYF
>few|.|TRBJ2-2|TRBV10-3
TGTGCCACCTTGGGGGCGGGTCCCGGGGAGCTGTTTTTT
CATLGAGPGELFF
>.|.|TRBJ2-5|TRBV11-3
TGTGCCAGCAGTTTGACTCCCGGATTGGGAGAGACCCAGTACTTC
CASSLTPGLGETQYF
>few|.|TRBJ2-1|TRBV4-1
TGCGCCAGCAGCCAAGATCCCCCCTACGACAGGACCTACAATGAGCAGTTCTTC
CASSQDPPYDRTYNEQFF
>many|.|TRBJ2-7|TRBV7-8
TGTGCCAGCAGCTTAGTGGGCTACGAGCAGTACTTC
CASSLVGYEQYF
>few|TRBD2|TRBJ2-7|TRBV4-2
TGTGCCAGCAGCCAAGAGATGCTAGCGGGCGAGCAGTACTTC
CASSQEMLAGEQYF
>many|TRBD1|TRBJ1-5|TRBV5-5
TGTGCCAGCAGCCAGGGACAGGGGAATTCGCCCCAGCATTTT
CASSQGQGNSPQHF
>few|.|TRBJ1-3|TRBV29-1
TGCAGCGTTAAGGTGGCTGGAAACACCATATATTTT
CSVKVAGNTIYF
>few|.|TRBJ2-1|TRBV5-1
TGCGCCAGCAGCTTGGAGCTGAATGAGCAGTTCTTC
CASSLELNEQFF
>many|.|TRBJ2-1|TRBV12-3/TRBV12-4
TGTGCCAGCACTGACTGGCCATCCTACAATGAGCAGTTCTTC
CASTDWPSYNEQFF
>.|TRBD1|TRBJ1-4|TRBV4-3
TGCGCCAGCAGCCAAGGTGTGGGACAGGGAAGCGAAAAACTGTTTTTT
CASSQGVGQGSEKLFF
>.|.|TRBJ1-6|TRBV4-2
TGTGCCAGCAGCACCCGCGGAGACTCCTATAATTCACCCCTCCACTTT
CASSTRGDSYNSPLHF
>.|.|TRBJ2-1|TRBV5-1
TGCGCCAGCAGCTCAGTGGAGATACAGGAATACAATGAGCAGTTCTTC
CASSSVEIQEYNEQFF
>.|.|TRBJ2-3|TRBV12-3/TRBV12-4
TGTGCCAGCAGTAAGGGACACGGGATAGCAGATACGCAGTATTTT
CASSKGHGIADTQYF
>.|.|TRBJ1-2|TRBV20-1
TGCAGTGCTAGAGGGGCCGCGACTAACTATGGCTACACCTTC
CSARGAATNYGYTF
>.|.|TRBJ1-4|TRBV7-2
TGTGCCAGCAGCTTAGAAGACCTCCCAGACAGCGTTTTTAATGAAAAACTGTTTTTT
CASSLEDLPDSVFNEKLFF
>.|.|TRBJ1-1|TRBV19
TGTGCCAGTCAAATAGGGAACACTGAAGCTTTCTTT
CASQIGNTEAFF
>.|.|TRBJ1-1|TRBV6-2/TRBV6-3
TGTGCCAGCAGTGCCCGGGACACCTGTTTCTTT
CASSARDTCFF
>.|.|TRBJ2-5|TRBV3-1
TGTGCCAGCAGCCAAGATTTCGGAGGAGAGACCCAGTACTTC
CASSQDFGGETQYF
>few|.|TRBJ2-1|TRBV12-3/TRBV12-4
TGTGCCAGCAGTGCTCGGATCAATGAGCAGTTCTTC
CASSARINEQFF
>few|.|TRBJ2-5|TRBV18
TGTGCCAGCTCACCACCGAGCGGTGGGGAGACCCAGTACTTC
CASSPPSGGETQYF
>.|.|TRBJ2-5|TRBV11-2
TGTGCCAGCAGCCCTTGGGGAGAGACCCAGTACTTC
CASSPWGETQYF
>few|.|TRBJ1-1|TRBV18
TGTGCCAGCTCACCGTCCCAACTCACCACTGAAGCTTTCTTT
CASSPSQLTTEAFF
>few|TRBD1|TRBJ1-1|TRBV7-6
TGTGCCAGCAGCTCTAACAGGGGGCGTGGGACTGAAGCTTTCTTT
CASSSNRGRGTEAFF
>many|TRBD2|TRBJ2-3|TRBV30
TGTGCCTGGAGTGTTGGACTAGCGGGGAGCACAGATACGCAGTATTTT
CAWSVGLAGSTDTQYF
>many|.|TRBJ2-3|TRBV5-5
TGTGCCAGCAGTTTGGGACTCACAGATACGCAGTATTTT
CASSLGLTDTQYF
>few|.|TRBJ2-3|TRBV4-1
TGCGCCAGCAGCCAAGATCGGGGGGACACGGGAGATACGCAGTATTTT
CASSQDRGDTGDTQYF
>many|.|TRBJ2-7|TRBV7-2
TGTGCCAGCAGTCGGTCCGGGGGATGGTACGAGCAGTACTTC
CASSRSGGWYEQYF
>many|TRBD1|TRBJ1-1|TRBV5-1
TGCGCCAGCAGAAGGTTCAGGGGGCCTAATACTGAAGCTTTCTTT
CASRRFRGPNTEAFF
>.|.|TRBJ1-2|TRBV4-3
TGCGCCAGCAGCCAAGAAGCGGGCGATGGCTACACCTTC
CASSQEAGDGYTF
>few|.|TRBJ1-2|TRBV6-1
TGTGCCAGCTTGAAACCGACCTATGGCTACACCTTC
CASLKPTYGYTF
>few|.|TRBJ2-2|TRBV27
TGTGCCAGCAATTCCCAAGGATCACCGAACACCGGGGAGCTGTTTTTT
CASNSQGSPNTGELFF
>.|.|TRBJ2-2|TRBV29-1
TGCAGCGTTGCCGGGGCCACGAACACCGGGGAGCTGTTTTTT
CSVAGATNTGELFF
>few|.|TRBJ2-2|TRBV11-2
TGTGCCAGCAGCTTAGATCAAGGACAGATAAACACCGGGGAGCTGTTTTTT
CASSLDQGQINTGELFF
>.|TRBD2|TRBJ2-1|TRBV19
TGTGCCAGTAGTGAACTAGCGGGGAGGCGATACAATGAGCAGTTCTTC
CASSELAGRRYNEQFF
>.|TRBD1|TRBJ2-1|TRBV7-7
TGTGCCAGCAGCTTGTCACAGGGGACCCATGAGCAGTTCTTC
CASSLSQGTHEQFF
>.|.|TRBJ2-1|TRBV4-1
TGCGCCAGCAGCCAAGTTGAGGGGGGGCGAAATGAGCAGTTCTTC
CASSQVEGGRNEQFF
>few|TRBD2|TRBJ2-3|TRBV29-1
TGCAGCGTAGAGACGGGACTAGCGGCAGACACAGATACGCAGTATTTT
CSVETGLAADTDTQYF
>.|.|TRBJ2-3|TRBV29-1
TGCAGCGTTGAAGGTTTGGACGGCACAGATACGCAGTATTTT
CSVEGLDGTDTQYF